Shown below are 22 T cell receptor beta chains from a single sample sequenced in a study of blood T cells in healthy people across ages. The use of a sample-barcoded 5' primer and a J-beta primer mix characterized a second PCR of roughly 7 to 11 cycles. Each CDR3 protein gets one entry after TCRdb re-called the 5' RACE reads with MiXCR. The sample records about 1,400,000 distinct CDR3 sequences, around 59% being singletons. The material sequenced was blood. All receptors come from a man between 18 and 29 years old in good health.

This chain uses TRBV28 with TRBJ1-1; no firm D call. The CDR3 loop spans 14 amino acids. From germline, CDR1 is MDHEN and CDR2 SYDVKM. V lost 3 bases, J lost 3 bases, and 11 bases lay in between. DNA for the CDR3: TGTGCCAGCAGTTTGTTTGGGGATCACACTGAAGCTTTCTTT. Amino acid sequence: CASSLFGDHTEAFF.

The chain couples TRBV2 to TRBJ2-4; 8 bases align to TRBD1. The CDR3 totals 14 residues. CDR1 SNHLY and CDR2 FYNNEI come from the germline V gene. V trimming: 5 bases; J trimming: 8 bases; junction bases outside the gene matches: 8. The CDR3 bases are TGTGCCAGCAGTCGGGACAGGTCGGAGTACATTCAGTACTTC. It codes for CASSRDRSEYIQYF.

Of note for this clonotype: Compared with germline, one end of the junction differs, possibly owing to a read error. This sequence joins TRBV20-1 and TRBJ2-5, with D unclear. Germline lookup yields CDR1 DFQATT and CDR2 SNEGSKA (reference sequence). The CDR3 spans 13 residues. The chain's CDR3 is CSAPEPGQKTQYF. DNA for the CDR3: TGCAGTGCCCCGGAGCCGGGCCAAAAGACCCAGTACTTC.

The rearrangement joins TRBV4-1 to TRBJ2-7; TRBD1 might be the D (6 bases). Germline-derived CDR1 and CDR2 are MGHRA and YSYEKL. V was trimmed by 0 bases and J by 0 bases, leaving 15 bases between them. This CDR3 contains 17 residues. CDR3 sequence reads: CASSQEGPGHSSYEQYF. The DNA for the CDR3 is TGCGCCAGCAGCCAAGAGGGGCCGGGACACAGCTCCTACGAGCAGTACTTC.

With regard to this clonotype: At one of its ends the junction is not consistent with the germline gene, which may arise from a read error. The rearrangement uses TRBV2 and TRBJ1-5; no definite D call. The CDR3 is 13 amino acids. CDR1 and CDR2 from the germline V gene are SNHLY and FYNNEI. This CDR3 reads CAGTAYSKQPQHF. In nucleotides, the CDR3 is TGTGCCGGTACAGCCTATAGCAAGCAGCCCCAGCATTTT.

This chain connects TRBV7-9 to TRBJ1-2; maybe TRBD1 (5 bases). The V gene's germline CDR1 is SEHNR and CDR2 FQNEAQ (reference sequence). This CDR3 is built from 10 residues. This CDR3 is CGSRVDGYTF. DNA of the CDR3: TGTGGTAGCAGGGTGGACGGCTACACCTTC. The whole variable domain, remainder taken from reference TRBV7-9 and TRBJ1-2, is DTGVSQNPRHKITKRGQNVTFRCDPISEHNRLYWYRQTLGQGPEFLTYFQNEAQLEKSRLLSDRFSAERPKGSFSTLEIQRTEQGDSAMYLCGSRVDGYTFGSGTRLTVV.

Only a few counts were recorded for this clonotype. This chain links TRBV6-5 with TRBJ2-5; tentative D call: TRBD2 (5 bases). The CDR3 extends over 12 amino acids. Germline V gene sequence: CDR1 MNHEY, CDR2 SVGAGI. The V end was cut by 4 bases, the J end by 12 bases, with 15 bases between. The CDR3 spells CASSSGSVEEYF. The CDR3 region has the DNA TGTGCCAGCAGTTCGGGATCCGTGGAGGAGTACTTC.

The chain carries TRBV20-1 and TRBJ2-3, with unresolved D. The CDR3 extends over 15 amino acids. V lost 2 bases, J lost 2 bases, and 14 bases lay in between. Germline CDR1 is DFQATT and CDR2 is SNEGSKA (reference sequence). The CDR3 DNA sequence: TGCAGTGCTAGAATGCCAGGTCTCTACACAGATACGCAGTATTTT. Translated, it gives CSARMPGLYTDTQYF.

In its sample, this clonotype was seen once. The rearrangement links TRBV7-9 to TRBJ2-7; possibly TRBD2 for D (6 bases). Trimming stripped 1 base from V and 5 bases from J, with 15 bases between. This CDR3 is 15 amino acids long. Germline CDR1 SEHNR, CDR2 FQNEAQ (reference sequence). The CDR3 nucleotides are TGTGCCAGCAGCTTAGGGGACTGGCCTACCGACGAGCAGTACTTC. Its translation: CASSLGDWPTDEQYF.

This clonotype was seen only a few times. The chain joins TRBV3-1 to TRBJ2-3; TRBD2 agrees at 12 bases. Germline V gives CDR1 LGHDT, CDR2 YNNKEL (reference sequence). The length of the CDR3 is 19 residues. V gave up 0 bases and J gave up 3 bases; unmatched junction bases: 10. In DNA form, the CDR3 reads TGTGCCAGCAGCCAAGATCCCGTCACTAGCGGGGGGATTACAGATACGCAGTATTTT. Encoded protein: CASSQDPVTSGGITDTQYF.

The chain links TRBV29-1 to TRBJ1-2, with TRBD1 as a possible D gene (5 bases). V was shortened by 4 bases and J by 5 bases, with 14 bases between the two germline ends. The CDR3 length is 13 residues. Germline CDR1 reads SQVTM; CDR2 reads ANQGSEA. CDR3 amino acids: CSVGSTGRYGYTF. CDR3 sequence (DNA): TGCAGCGTTGGATCGACGGGGCGTTATGGCTACACCTTC.

The chain is built from TRBV9 and TRBJ1-1; D perhaps matches TRBD1 (5 bases). This CDR3 has 15 residues. The germline V and J ends were trimmed by 3 bases and 0 bases, with 12 bases remaining between them. Germline-derived CDR1 and CDR2 are SGDLS and YYNGEE. The CDR3 region has the DNA TGTGCCAGCAGCGGTAGAGACAGTATGAACACTGAAGCTTTCTTT. It translates to CASSGRDSMNTEAFF.

This chain uses TRBV27 with TRBJ1-2; perhaps TRBD1 as D (6 bases). CDR1 is MNHEY, CDR2 SMNVEV, per germline (reference sequence). The CDR3 is 14 residues long. Trimming shortened V by 4 bases and J by 2 bases, and 11 bases separated the two germline ends. DNA of the CDR3: TGTGCCAGCAGTTCCTCGGGGGCCAACTATGGCTACACCTTC. This codes for CASSSSGANYGYTF.

This clonotype was counted many times. The rearrangement uses TRBV7-8 and TRBJ2-3; TRBD1 might be the D (5 bases). The CDR3 length is 16 residues. V dropped 5 bases and J dropped 0 bases, with 15 bases sitting between them. CDR1 is SGHVS, CDR2 FQNEAQ, per germline. The CDR3 coding sequence is TGTGCCAGCAGCCGTCAGCAGGGTACTAGCACAGATACGCAGTATTTT. Its translation is CASSRQQGTSTDTQYF.

In its sample, this clonotype was seen a few times. This chain connects TRBV4-2 to TRBJ2-1; TRBD2 agrees at 9 bases. Germline V gives CDR1 LGHNA, CDR2 YNFKEQ. Losses at the gene ends were 0 bases for V and 2 bases for J; bases not matched to a gene: 2. The CDR3 runs to 16 residues. The CDR3 DNA reads TGTGCCAGCAGCCAAGATACTAGCGGGCCCTACAATGAGCAGTTCTTC. The encoded protein is CASSQDTSGPYNEQFF.

The V gene is TRBV5-6, the J gene TRBJ1-2; no reliable D call. The CDR3 has 16 amino acids. Trimming removed 2 bases at V and 1 base at J, with 15 bases between. Germline lookup yields CDR1 SGHDT and CDR2 YYEEEE. The CDR3 bases are TGTGCCAGCAGCTTCCAGACGGGTGGAATTAACTATGGCTACACCTTC. It specifies CASSFQTGGINYGYTF. Looking up the rest from reference TRBV5-6 and TRBJ1-2 gives the full variable domain: DAGVTQSPTHLIKTRGQQVTLRCSPKSGHDTVSWYQQALGQGPQFIFQYYEEEERQRGNFPDRFSGHQFPNYSSELNVNALLLGDSALYLCASSFQTGGINYGYTFGSGTRLTVV.

The rearrangement links TRBV5-1 to TRBJ1-2; D may be TRBD1 (6 bases). Germline loops: CDR1 SGHRS, CDR2 YFSETQ. The CDR3 extends over 15 amino acids. The V end lost 0 bases, the J end lost 8 bases, and 17 bases lay between the germline ends. CDR3 region: CASSLVPGAREGYTF. The CDR3 DNA follows: TGCGCCAGCAGCTTGGTGCCGGGGGCAAGAGAAGGCTACACCTTC.

CDR3 protein: CSARDPLLGEQFF. CDR3 DNA sequence: TGCAGTGCTAGAGATCCACTTTTGGGGGAGCAGTTCTTC. The chain carries TRBV20-1 and TRBJ2-1; D not resolved. The germline V gene has CDR1 DFQATT and CDR2 SNEGSKA (reference sequence). This CDR3 contains 13 residues. Trimming pared 0 bases from V and 10 bases from J, leaving 13 bases between.

The V call is TRBV20-1, the J call TRBJ2-3, with D maybe TRBD2 (5 bases). The germline V gene encodes CDR1 DFQATT and CDR2 SNEGSKA (reference sequence). Trimming pared 3 bases from V and 11 bases from J, leaving 18 bases between. The CDR3 length is 13 residues. CDR3 bases: TGCAGTGCTAGGTCCCCGGGCGGGCCCAGGCAGTATTTT. This encodes CSARSPGGPRQYF.

This clonotype was found once. DNA of the CDR3: TGCAGTGCTCGCACACCACAGGGGGAGCAGTTCTTC. The encoded protein is CSARTPQGEQFF. This chain uses TRBV20-1 with TRBJ2-1, with 7 bases identical to TRBD1. V gave up 5 bases and J gave up 10 bases; unmatched junction bases: 8. Per germline, CDR1 DFQATT and CDR2 SNEGSKA (reference sequence). The CDR3 sequence is 12 residues long.

The CDR3 sequence is CASSTYGSSTYEQFF. In DNA, the CDR3 is TGTGCCAGCAGCACATACGGATCCTCCACATATGAGCAGTTCTTC. The chain combines TRBV12-3 or TRBV12-4 with TRBJ2-1, with D uncertain. This CDR3 contains 15 residues. The V end was cut by 6 bases, the J end by 8 bases, with 20 bases between.

This clonotype was seen a handful of times. V is TRBV4-3 and J is TRBJ1-2; D is uncertain. V lost 0 bases and J lost 4, with 6 bases in between. CDR3 length: 13 residues. CDR1 LGHNA and CDR2 YSLEER come from the germline V gene. The CDR3 DNA is TGCGCCAGCAGCCAAGAGCGAAGCTATGGCTACACCTTC. This sequence encodes CASSQERSYGYTF.